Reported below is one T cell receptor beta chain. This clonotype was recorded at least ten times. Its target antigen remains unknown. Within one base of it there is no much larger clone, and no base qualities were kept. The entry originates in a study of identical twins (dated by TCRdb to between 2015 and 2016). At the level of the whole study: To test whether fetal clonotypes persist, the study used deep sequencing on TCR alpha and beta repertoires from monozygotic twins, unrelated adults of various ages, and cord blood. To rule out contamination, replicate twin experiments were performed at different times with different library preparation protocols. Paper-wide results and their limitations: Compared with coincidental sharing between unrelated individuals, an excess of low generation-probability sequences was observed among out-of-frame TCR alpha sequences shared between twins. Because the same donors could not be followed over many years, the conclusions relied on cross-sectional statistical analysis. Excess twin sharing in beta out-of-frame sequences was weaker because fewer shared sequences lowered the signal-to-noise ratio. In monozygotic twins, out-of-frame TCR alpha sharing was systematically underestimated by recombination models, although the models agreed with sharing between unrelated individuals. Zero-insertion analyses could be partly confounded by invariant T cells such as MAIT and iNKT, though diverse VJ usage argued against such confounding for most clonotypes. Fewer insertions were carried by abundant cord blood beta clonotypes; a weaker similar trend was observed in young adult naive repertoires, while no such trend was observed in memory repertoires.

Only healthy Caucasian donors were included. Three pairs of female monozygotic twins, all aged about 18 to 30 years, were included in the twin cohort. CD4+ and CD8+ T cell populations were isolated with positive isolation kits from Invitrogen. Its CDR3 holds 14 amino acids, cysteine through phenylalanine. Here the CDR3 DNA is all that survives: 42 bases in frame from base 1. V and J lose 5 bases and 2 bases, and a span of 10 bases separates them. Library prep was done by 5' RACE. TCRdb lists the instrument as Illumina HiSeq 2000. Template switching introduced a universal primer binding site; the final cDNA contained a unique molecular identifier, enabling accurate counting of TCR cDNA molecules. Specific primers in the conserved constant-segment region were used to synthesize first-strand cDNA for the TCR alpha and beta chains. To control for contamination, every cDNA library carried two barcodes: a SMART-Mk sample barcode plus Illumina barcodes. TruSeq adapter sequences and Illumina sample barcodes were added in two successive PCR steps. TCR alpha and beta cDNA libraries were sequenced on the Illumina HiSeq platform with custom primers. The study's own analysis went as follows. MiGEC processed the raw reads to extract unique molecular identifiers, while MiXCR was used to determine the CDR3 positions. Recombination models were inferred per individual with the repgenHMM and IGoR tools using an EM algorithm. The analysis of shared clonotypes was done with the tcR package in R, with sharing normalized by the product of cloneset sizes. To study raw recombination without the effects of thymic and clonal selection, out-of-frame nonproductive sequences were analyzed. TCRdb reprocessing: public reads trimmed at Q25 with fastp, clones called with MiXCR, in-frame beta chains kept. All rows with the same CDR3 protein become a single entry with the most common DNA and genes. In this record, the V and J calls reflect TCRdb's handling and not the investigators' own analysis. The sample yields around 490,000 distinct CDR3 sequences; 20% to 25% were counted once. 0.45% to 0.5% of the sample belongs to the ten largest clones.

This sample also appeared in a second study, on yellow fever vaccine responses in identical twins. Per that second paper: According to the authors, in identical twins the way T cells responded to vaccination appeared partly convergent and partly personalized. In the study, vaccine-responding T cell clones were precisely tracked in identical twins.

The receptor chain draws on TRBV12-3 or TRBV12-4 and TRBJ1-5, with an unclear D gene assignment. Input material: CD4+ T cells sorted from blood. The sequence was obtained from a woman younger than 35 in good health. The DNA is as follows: TGTGCCAGCAGTGGCAGGCTGGGCAATCAGCCCCAGCATTTT. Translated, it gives CASSGRLGNQPQHF.